One TCR beta chain is described in this entry. Antigen unknown. These data are taken from a study of cytomegalovirus exposure and HLA in healthy donors. PCR involved 60 Vbeta and 13 Jbeta primers. The assay was immunoSEQ multiplex PCR, and TCRdb's table has in-frame clones only and misses some. In the table there are about 120,000 clones, approximately 80% of which are singletons. The CDR3 has 18 amino acids. The V gene's germline CDR1 is GTSNPN and CDR2 SVGIG (reference sequence). The V and J ends lost 0 bases and 7 bases respectively, with 22 bases between them. General study findings and limits: The majority of CMV-associated TCR beta chains were reported as apparently HLA-restricted in a later analysis. Reported findings show TCR beta sequences accurately forecast HLA-A and HLA-B alleles in most subjects. Rates of TCR association differed by HLA locus in a later analysis, with DRB1 highest and HLA-C lowest. A later analysis linked 15,000 to 20,000 TCR beta sequences to HLA alleles at 0.05 false discovery rate.

Sequenced material: PBMCs. The receptor was isolated from a man aged 40-49 years in good health and CMV-seropositive. The chain uses TRBV30 and TRBJ1-6; D perhaps matches TRBD1 (6 bases). Here the CDR3 reads CAWSVLRATGQKNSPLHF. In nucleotides, the CDR3 is TGTGCCTGGAGTGTCTTAAGGGCGACCGGACAGAAGAATTCACCCCTCCACTTT.